Following are 23 T cell receptor beta chains from one sample sequenced in a study of blood T cell repertoires in COVID-19. TCRdb's table, derived via immunoSEQ multiplex PCR, lists solely in-frame clones and lacks some. The repertoire includes more than 200,000 clones, 85% to 90% of them detected once, and around a tenth sits in the top ten. Sequencing was carried out using peripheral blood. All receptors come from a man between 50 and 59 years old with COVID-19, enrolled during active disease.

This clone was recorded once. This chain joins TRBV5-1 and TRBJ1-1; D is ambiguous. This CDR3 contains 13 residues. Trimming cost V 5 bases and J 0 bases, with 8 bases left between them. Germline lookup yields CDR1 SGHRS and CDR2 YFSETQ. CDR3 bases: TGCGCCAGCAGGGAGGTCATGAACACTGAAGCTTTCTTT. This codes for CASREVMNTEAFF. Full variable domain (missing parts from reference TRBV5-1 and TRBJ1-1): KAGVTQTPRYLIKTRGQQVTLSCSPISGHRSVSWYQQTPGQGLQFLFEYFSETQRNKGNFPGRFSGRQFSNSRSEMNVSTLELGDSALYLCASREVMNTEAFFGQGTRLTVV.

The chain links TRBV19 to TRBJ2-5, with 10 bases that match TRBD1. CDR3 length equals 15 residues. J was trimmed by 2 bases and V by 4 bases; bases with no gene match: 4. CDR1 is LNHDA and CDR2 is SQIVND in the germline V gene (reference sequence). This CDR3 is CASSKGQGKQETQYF. The CDR3, as DNA: TGTGCCAGTAGTAAGGGACAGGGGAAACAAGAGACCCAGTACTTC.

This clone was counted a few times. The sample carries other DNA sequences with the same CDR3. The rearrangement uses TRBV30 and TRBJ2-2; D gene unclear. Trimming removed 0 bases from V and 0 bases from J, with 5 bases in between. Germline V CDR1 and CDR2: GTSNPN, SVGIG (reference sequence). This CDR3 comprises 14 residues. The CDR3 sequence is CAWSVLANTGELFF. DNA of the CDR3: TGTGCCTGGAGTGTTTTAGCGAACACCGGGGAGCTGTTTTTT.

The chain joins TRBV19 to TRBJ2-1; TRBD2 matches 11 bases. The CDR3 totals 16 residues. Unmatched junction bases numbered 7, after V lost 5 bases and J lost 4 bases. Per germline, CDR1 LNHDA and CDR2 SQIVND (reference sequence). The CDR3 loop reads CASSGSGGALYNEQFF. As DNA, the CDR3 is TGTGCCAGTAGTGGTAGCGGGGGGGCTTTGTACAATGAGCAGTTCTTC.

V is TRBV5-5 and J is TRBJ1-6, with TRBD1 matching over 7 bases. The ends lost 5 bases at V and 9 bases at J; junction bases unmatched: 14. Germline V gene lookup returns CDR1 SGHKS and CDR2 YYEKEE (reference sequence). CDR3 size: 16 residues. The CDR3 here is CASSLDRQGRGSPLHF. Written as DNA, the CDR3 is TGTGCCAGCAGTTTAGATAGACAGGGCCGAGGTTCACCCCTCCACTTT.

The V and J genes are TRBV13 and TRBJ2-2; 9 bases align to TRBD1. This CDR3 contains 17 residues. CDR1 and CDR2 (germline): PRHDT, FYEKMQ (reference sequence). The junction had 10 bases not matched to a gene; V was cut back by 2 bases and J by 6 bases. The CDR3 DNA reads as TGTGCCAGCAGCTTATTACCGGGACAGGGCTTCGCCGGGGAGCTGTTTTTT. It encodes CASSLLPGQGFAGELFF.

This clone was seen more than once but under ten times. J is TRBJ1-1 and V is TRBV28, with no clear D. The CDR3 contains 15 residues. The germline CDR1 and CDR2 sequences are MDHEN and SYDVKM. V was pared by 7 bases and J by 1 base, with 16 bases between. CDR3 residues: CASTPQWPGNTEAFF. In DNA, the CDR3 is TGTGCCAGCACCCCTCAATGGCCAGGGAACACTGAAGCTTTCTTT.

V gene TRBV28 combines with J gene TRBJ1-1; weak D call: TRBD1 (6 bases). The V gene's germline CDR1 is MDHEN and CDR2 SYDVKM. The CDR3 runs to 15 residues. Trimming removed 5 bases at V and 3 bases at J, with 16 bases between. The CDR3 here is CASSLHRDPYTEAFF. In DNA, the CDR3 is TGTGCCAGCAGTCTTCACAGGGACCCATACACTGAAGCTTTCTTT. The variable domain in full, completed from reference TRBV28 and TRBJ1-1, reads DVKVTQSSRYLVKRTGEKVFLECVQDMDHENMFWYRQDPGLGLRLIYFSYDVKMKEKGDIPEGYSVSREKKERFSLILESASTNQTSMYLCASSLHRDPYTEAFFGQGTRLTVV.

This chain links TRBV7-9 with TRBJ1-2; D remains ambiguous. The CDR3 spans 15 residues. The ends were cut back, 5 bases at V and 5 bases at J, with 18 bases in the middle. CDR1 SEHNR and CDR2 FQNEAQ come from the germline V gene (reference sequence). For the CDR3, the DNA is TGTGCCAGCAGCCCCGAGACACAACTTGGGTATGGCTACACCTTC. This gives the protein CASSPETQLGYGYTF.

Only a few counts were recorded for this clone. J is TRBJ2-7 and V is TRBV28; D possibly corresponds to TRBD1 (7 bases). Trimming removed 6 bases at V and 3 bases at J, with 18 bases between. The CDR3 contains 15 residues. Germline values: CDR1 MDHEN, CDR2 SYDVKM. DNA of the CDR3: TGTGCCAGCAGAAAAACGGACAGGAGGGGCTACGAGCAGTACTTC. It is translated as CASRKTDRRGYEQYF.

This clone was counted only a few times. The genes are TRBV27 and TRBJ1-1, with 8 bases that match TRBD1. The V gene end was trimmed by 6 bases and the J gene end by 4 bases; junction bases not matched to a gene: 10. Germline CDR1 is MNHEY and CDR2 is SMNVEV (reference sequence). The CDR3 spans 15 residues. The CDR3 DNA reads as TGTGCCAGCAGCTCAGCGACAGGGGTCGGCACTGAAGCTTTCTTT. Its translation is CASSSATGVGTEAFF.

The V call is TRBV9, the J call TRBJ2-7, with 7 bases lining up with TRBD2. The CDR3 has 14 residues. Germline trimming cut 0 bases from V and 5 bases from J; bases unmatched to any gene: 5. Germline V lookup: CDR1 SGDLS, CDR2 YYNGEE. The CDR3 spells CASSVGGSSNEQYF. The CDR3 DNA is TGTGCCAGCAGCGTAGGCGGGAGTAGCAACGAGCAGTACTTC.

J is TRBJ2-3 and V is TRBV3-1 (or the pseudogene TRBV3-2); 12 bases are a match to TRBD1. Looked up from germline, CDR1 is LGHDT and CDR2 is YNNKEL (reference sequence). The CDR3 is 19 residues long. Unmatched junction bases numbered 11, after V lost 3 bases and J lost 1 base. CDR3 in DNA: TGTGCCAGCAGCCATAAACCGGGACAGGGGGCCAGAGGCACAGATACGCAGTATTTT. Protein product: CASSHKPGQGARGTDTQYF.

The V gene is TRBV3-1 (or the pseudogene TRBV3-2), the J gene TRBJ2-4, with 7 bases identical to TRBD2. Germline CDR1 and CDR2: LGHDT and YNNKEL (reference sequence). The CDR3 runs to 14 residues. V lost 4 bases to trimming and J lost 1 base; unmatched junction nucleotides: 1. The CDR3 loop reads CASSLSGAKNIQYF. The CDR3 bases are TGTGCCAGCAGCCTTAGCGGGGCCAAAAACATTCAGTACTTC.

This clone occurred once. The rearrangement joins TRBV11-2 to TRBJ1-4; 7 positions agree with TRBD1. This CDR3 region has 16 residues. Germline trimming cut 4 bases from V and 1 base from J; bases unmatched to any gene: 6. The germline CDR1 and CDR2 sequences are SGHAT and FQNNGV. This chain's CDR3 is CASSYLRQGTNEKLFF. CDR3 in DNA: TGTGCCAGCAGCTACCTCCGACAGGGAACTAATGAAAAACTGTTTTTT.

In its sample, this clone was seen once. The chain has TRBV30 and TRBJ1-5, with unresolved D. Looked up from germline, CDR1 is GTSNPN and CDR2 is SVGIG (reference sequence). Trimming removed 0 bases at V and 1 base at J, with 13 bases between. The CDR3 extends over 16 amino acids. The CDR3 reads CAWSVGGGGSNQPQHF. CDR3 nucleotide sequence: TGTGCCTGGAGTGTAGGAGGAGGAGGGAGCAATCAGCCCCAGCATTTT.

In DNA, the CDR3 is TGTGCCAGCTCACCATCGGACGGGGACACTGAAGCTTTCTTT. Its translation is CASSPSDGDTEAFF. This chain links TRBV18 with TRBJ1-1; no clear D. Germline values: CDR1 KGHSH, CDR2 LQKENI. Between the trimmed V and J ends, which lost 2 bases and 3 bases, there was a span of 10 bases. This CDR3 comprises 14 residues. The variable domain in full, completed from reference TRBV18 and TRBJ1-1, reads NAGVMQNPRHLVRRRGQEARLRCSPMKGHSHVYWYRQLPEEGLKFMVYLQKENIIDESGMPKERFSAEFPKEGPSILRIQQVVRGDSAAYFCASSPSDGDTEAFFGQGTRLTVV.

V usage is TRBV6-6 and J usage is TRBJ1-5; a possible D gene is TRBD1 (6 bases). The V end was cut by 7 bases, the J end by 5 bases, with 18 bases between. The CDR3 has 15 amino acids. Germline lookup yields CDR1 MNHNY and CDR2 SVGAGI (reference sequence). The CDR3: CASNLQGGGDQPQHF. CDR3 DNA sequence: TGTGCCAGCAACTTACAGGGCGGGGGGGATCAGCCCCAGCATTTT.

The chain couples TRBV3-1 (or the pseudogene TRBV3-2) to TRBJ2-2, with D perhaps TRBD1 (6 bases). This CDR3 is 17 amino acids long. The V gene lost 0 bases and the J gene lost 7 bases, with 18 bases spanning the gap. The germline CDR1 and CDR2 sequences are LGHDT and YNNKEL (reference sequence). CDR3 protein: CASSQETGLRKDGELFF. CDR3 DNA sequence: TGTGCCAGCAGCCAAGAAACAGGGTTGAGGAAGGACGGGGAGCTGTTTTTT.

The chain uses TRBV20-1 and TRBJ2-2, with a weak D call TRBD1 (5 bases). Trimming took off 3 bases at V and 9 bases at J, with 17 bases between the two ends. This CDR3 contains 14 residues. The germline gives CDR1 DFQATT, CDR2 SNEGSKA (reference sequence). The CDR3, as DNA: TGCAGTGCTAGTAAACCTCAGGGATACAGGGAGCTGTTTTTT. Protein sequence: CSASKPQGYRELFF.

The V call is TRBV24-1, the J call TRBJ2-7, with TRBD1 matching over 12 bases. Germline V lookup: CDR1 KGHDR, CDR2 SFDVKD. V lost 2 bases, J lost 5 bases, and 6 bases stayed unmatched. The CDR3 has 16 residues. CDR3 sequence (DNA): TGTGCCACCAGTGATTGGCCGGGACAGGGGGCCCACGAGCAGTACTTC. Protein: CATSDWPGQGAHEQYF.

The genes are TRBV15 and TRBJ1-1; 8 bases match TRBD1. V was pared by 4 bases and J by 8 bases, with 6 bases of the junction left unmatched. The CDR3 has 13 residues. Germline values: CDR1 LNHNV, CDR2 YYDKDF (reference sequence). The CDR3: CATSKRTGTEAFF. The DNA for the CDR3 is TGTGCCACCAGCAAGAGGACAGGGACCGAAGCTTTCTTT.

This clone was detected a few times. The J gene is TRBJ2-1, the V gene TRBV6-4; TRBD1 aligns across 9 bases. After removal of 6 bases from V and 6 bases from J, the junction contained 3 bases not matched to a gene. CDR3 length: 13 amino acids. Germline-derived CDR1 and CDR2 are MRHNA and SNTAGT. DNA of the CDR3: TGTGCCAGCAGGGGGGACAGGGTCAATGAGCAGTTCTTC. As protein: CASRGDRVNEQFF.